Below, 15 T cell receptor beta chains from the same sample are listed, as sequenced in a study of tumor-infiltrating lymphocytes in primary liver carcinoma. Each 20-30 mg portion of unsorted bulk tissue served as the source for co-extraction of RNA and DNA. Reverse transcription of roughly 480 ng total RNA with a constant-region primer produced TCR beta cDNA. Libraries of TCR beta came from three nested multiplex PCR rounds with slightly modified ARM-PCR. TRBV1-TRBV30 forward primers paired with a C-beta reverse primer drove the first two PCR rounds, about 9 cycles each. MiXCR, applied by TCRdb to the multiplex PCR reads, yields one record per CDR3 protein. The table records some 46,000 distinct CDR3 sequences, roughly 80% of them present only once. Material: tumor-adjacent normal liver tissue. These receptors all come from a woman in her 30s with primary liver carcinoma and hepatitis B virus infection.

Worth noting for this clonotype: A much bigger clone sits one base away, suggesting this may be a read error. CDR3 bases: TGTACCAGCAGCTTCGGGGTAGGGTACGAGCAGTACTTC. Protein product: CTSSFGVGYEQYF. V is TRBV7-8 and J is TRBJ2-7; possibly TRBD2 for D (5 bases). The V gene's germline CDR1 is SGHVS and CDR2 FQNEAQ. The CDR3 runs 13 residues.

About this clonotype itself: The junction differs from germline at one of its ends, possibly a read error. The chain uses TRBV6-1 and TRBJ2-7; 7 bases match TRBD2. The CDR3 has 15 residues. Germline CDR1 and CDR2: MNHNS and SASEGT. The CDR3 sequence: CASGERGELSYELYF. DNA of the CDR3: TGTGCCAGCGGTGAACGGGGGGAACTCTCCTACGAGCTGTACTTC.

Details on this clonotype: Mismatch with germline at one junction end may stem from a read error. The V call is TRBV29-1, the J call TRBJ2-1; tentative D call: TRBD2 (6 bases). The CDR3 is 14 amino acids. Germline V gene sequence: CDR1 SQVTM, CDR2 ANQGSEA. This chain's CDR3 is CIVGRRNSYNEQFF. CDR3 in DNA: TGCATCGTTGGGAGGAGGAACTCCTACAATGAGCAGTTCTTC.

Details on this clonotype: One junction end disagrees with the germline gene, perhaps due to a read error. The chain has TRBV6-5 and TRBJ2-5, with 12 nucleotides matching TRBD2. From germline, CDR1 is MNHEY and CDR2 SVGAGI. This CDR3 comprises 18 residues. The CDR3 loop is CGSSYSGLAGHNRETQYF. For the CDR3, the DNA is TGTGGCAGCAGTTACTCGGGACTAGCGGGCCATAACCGAGAGACCCAATACTTC.

Points on this clonotype: This could be a read error, since a much larger clone is one nucleotide away. The gene calls are TRBV28 and TRBJ2-7; no clear D gene. The CDR3 has 14 residues. The germline CDR1 and CDR2 sequences are MDHEN and SYDVKM. The germline V and J ends were trimmed by 4 bases and 5 bases, with 15 bases remaining between them. CDR3: CASSSPPESHEQYF. The CDR3 region has the DNA TGTGCCAGCAGTTCCCCCCCGGAGTCCCACGAGCAGTACTTC.

The chain couples TRBV12-3 or TRBV12-4 to TRBJ2-3, with D hard to call. This CDR3 has 14 residues. Between the trimmed V and J ends, which lost 6 bases and 3 bases, there was a span of 13 bases. The chain's CDR3 is CASRTGVVTDTQYF. Written as DNA, the CDR3 is TGTGCCAGCAGAACGGGTGTGGTAACAGATACGCAGTATTTT.

As concerns this clonotype: Because the CDR3's place on the DNA is in doubt, the DNA is left out and the CDR3 is given as listed by TCRdb. The chain has TRBV11-3 and TRBJ2-3; the table's D call TRBD1 went unverified against the DNA. Germline V gene sequence: CDR1 SGHNT, CDR2 YENEEA. The CDR3 is 19 residues long, counting both termini. The CDR3 sequence: CANSLGFGEGAGGTYTQYF.

As concerns this clonotype: The germline gene is not matched at one end of the junction; a read error may be the cause. The chain's CDR3 is CVSRLDGNTGELFF. CDR3 nucleotides: TGTGTCAGCAGACTTGACGGAAACACCGGGGAGCTGTTTTTT. The chain joins TRBV6-2 or TRBV6-3 to TRBJ2-2, with D unclear. This CDR3 region has 14 residues. In germline, CDR1 is MNHEY, CDR2 SVGEGT.

Regarding this clonotype: Because the CDR3's place on the DNA is in doubt, the DNA is left out and the CDR3 is given as listed by TCRdb. The chain employs TRBV11-1 and TRBJ2-5; TRBD1 is the table's D call and was not checked against the DNA. Counting both end residues, the CDR3 totals 14 amino acids. Germline CDR1 is SGHAT and CDR2 is FQDESV (reference sequence). CDR3 in amino acids: CAGSWAGGTRTQYF.

As regards this clonotype: The junction departs from germline at one end; a sequencing error may be responsible. This sequence joins TRBV6-1 and TRBJ1-5; D gene uncertain. CDR3 length equals 15 residues. The germline gives CDR1 MNHNS, CDR2 SASEGT. CDR3 DNA: TGTGTCAGCAGTGATGGTCAGGAGAACAATCAGCTCCAGCATTTT. This sequence encodes CVSSDGQENNQLQHF.

This clonotype was found once. A much more abundant neighbour one base away suggests this may be a read error. This chain uses TRBV5-1 with TRBJ2-1; 9 bases align to TRBD2. With 1 base clipped from V and 11 bases from J, the junction kept 10 bases outside the gene matches. The germline V gene has CDR1 SGHRS and CDR2 YFSETQ. The CDR3 is 15 amino acids. The CDR3 sequence is CASSLSGGRDFKQFF. The CDR3, as DNA: TGCGCCAGCAGCTTGTCTGGCGGGAGGGACTTTAAGCAGTTCTTC.

Worth noting for this clonotype: A read error is likely, as this CDR3 ends without the conserved phenylalanine or tryptophan. V usage is TRBV7-8 and J usage is TRBJ1-2; 11 nucleotides line up with TRBD1. Germline-derived CDR1 and CDR2 are SGHVS and FQNEAQ. The CDR3 sequence is 16 residues long. Germline trimming cut 5 bases from V and 5 bases from J; bases unmatched to any gene: 10. The CDR3 DNA follows: TGTGCCAGCAGCCTCGAAGGGACAGGGGGTGGTTATGGCTACACCTTA. Translated: CASSLEGTGGGYGYTL.

As concerns this clonotype: This may come from a read error, since a much larger clone is one base off. The chain is built from TRBV28 and TRBJ1-5, with 7 nucleotides matching TRBD1. The CDR3 is made up of 13 amino acids. The V gene end was trimmed by 10 bases and the J gene end by 7 bases; junction bases not matched to a gene: 10. The germline V gene encodes CDR1 MDHEN and CDR2 SYDVKM. The CDR3 spells CANTLLGGQPQHF. The CDR3 nucleotides are TGTGCCAACACTCTACTAGGGGGCCAGCCCCAGCATTTT.

Of note for this clonotype: One end of the junction varies from germline; a read error may be responsible. The chain recombines TRBV11-1 with TRBJ2-7; TRBD2 is a possible D gene (5 bases). Germline V lookup: CDR1 SGHAT, CDR2 FQDESV (reference sequence). CDR3 size: 14 residues. The CDR3 DNA reads TGTACCAGCAGCTTAGCGACGGCCTCCTATGAGCAGAAGTTC. Translating gives CTSSLATASYEQKF.

As to this clonotype: A read error may explain this, as a much larger clone is one base away. The chain has TRBV28 and TRBJ1-2, with 11 bases matching TRBD1. This CDR3 is 15 amino acids long. Germline V gene sequence: CDR1 MDHEN, CDR2 SYDVKM. V was pared by 4 bases and J by 5 bases, with 6 bases of the junction left unmatched. The CDR3 loop reads CASSYVGQGVYGYTF. The DNA of the CDR3 is TGTGCCAGCAGTTATGTGGGACAGGGGGTTTATGGCTACACCTTC.